The T cell receptor beta chain described here comes from a study of T cells in Graves' hyperthyroidism and ophthalmopathy (dated by TCRdb to about 2019). The study in broad terms: Peripheral blood was sampled at the time of initial diagnosis, prior to any treatment. After sampling, hyperthyroidism patients received methimazole starting at 30 mg daily, and ophthalmopathy patients received high-dose intravenous methylprednisolone. To identify distinguishing TCR V-J signatures, a discovery cohort of 95 to 100 patients was used, comprising approximately 40 with Graves' ophthalmopathy and around 60 with stable Graves' hyperthyroidism. The paper reports TCR Vbeta CDR3 sequencing of about 140 peripheral blood samples: approximately 43 ophthalmopathy, under 85 hyperthyroidism and about 17 progressor patients. Prospective prediction of ophthalmopathy was tested in an independent validation cohort consisting of 18 hyperthyroidism patients and around 16 patients who later progressed to ophthalmopathy. The 100 or so discovery patients were randomly split 7:3 into training and test sets. The study also compared thyroid tissue and blood T-cell repertoires from a handful of Graves' hyperthyroidism patients.

Ophthalmopathy patients had moderately to severely active disease, with a Clinical Activity Score of 3 or more, a NOSPECS grade of 4 or more, and a disease duration of less than 3 months. Patients with uncontrolled infections, other autoimmune diseases, pregnancy or lactation were excluded. Clinical symptoms, serum thyroxine and TRAb, thyroid ultrasound, and orbital computed tomography formed the basis for the diagnoses. Ficoll-Paque density gradient centrifugation was used to isolate PBMCs from 10 ml of fresh peripheral blood. Total RNA was extracted using Trizol reagent, and RNA quality was assessed on an Agilent 2100 Bioanalyzer. What the authors observed across the whole study: In validation, progression to ophthalmopathy was predicted by the model with around 71% sensitivity and 72% to 80% specificity, a median of approximately 7.1 months before onset. Most expanded thyroid clonotypes (frequency above 0.001) were also detected in blood, suggesting blood repertoires may reflect thyroid immune responses. A model built on a 13 V-J signature distinguished ophthalmopathy from stable hyperthyroidism, reaching about 89% sensitivity and under 84% specificity in cross-validation and 80%/75% in testing. No statistical method was used to fix the sample size in advance, and group allocation was not hidden from the investigators.

This clonotype showed up many times. No antigen is known for it. Within one base of it there is no much larger clone, and no base qualities were kept. Amplification of TCR beta CDR3 regions was carried out from RNA transcripts. A first-round RT-PCR of the TCR CDR3 used the HTBI primer set with the Qiagen OneStep RT-PCR kit. Libraries were constructed in a second round of multiplex PCR, after which size selection and purification were carried out. The libraries were sequenced on an Illumina HiSeq2000 using paired-end 100 bp reads. In the paper's pipeline: SOAPnuke was used to process the raw data, throwing out any read that contained adapters or uncalled bases, had a mean Phred below 15, or lacked an exact constant-primer or identifier match. COPE v1.2.5 was used to merge the high-quality paired reads, and each unique nucleotide sequence was defined as a clonotype. MiTCR v1.1 was used to align the clonotypes against IMGT TRBV, TRBD and TRBJ reference segments. Analysis was restricted to V-J combinations with a frequency above 0.0001, which covered over 98% of repertoires. The TCS score was defined as F50 (clonal expansion) divided by E x V (chaos), with BLOSUM62-based TCRdist calculated between CDR3 peptides within each V-J. Welch's t-statistics and random forest reduced several hundred V-J features to about 13, which were used in a naive Bayes classifier (R e1071). TCRdb ran its own pipeline on the public reads, namely fastp trimming at Q25 and MiXCR clone calling, and kept in-frame beta chains. CDR3 protein duplicates are merged, each entry listing the most common genes and DNA. TCRdb, not the authors, supplied the V and J calls. Within this sample are about half a million distinct CDR3 sequences, with approximately 25% of them counted one time only. 11% of the sample belongs to the ten largest clones.

Spanning cysteine to phenylalanine, the CDR3 consists of 15 amino acids. Only the CDR3 DNA is retained, 45 bases long and in frame from the first base. The germline V gene provides CDR1 MGHDK and CDR2 SYGVNS. Ends trimmed: V by 4 bases, J by 5 bases; bases unmatched to a gene: 5. The clonotype comes from a woman younger than 45 with Graves' ophthalmopathy. Sequenced material: blood. The rearrangement joined TRBV25-1 to TRBJ2-7, and TRBD2 aligns with 13 junction nucleotides. The CDR3 region has the sequence CASSARLAGGHEQYF. The DNA reads as follows: TGTGCCAGCAGTGCTAGACTAGCGGGGGGTCACGAGCAGTACTTC.